This T cell receptor (beta chain) was sequenced during a study of T cells in Graves' hyperthyroidism and ophthalmopathy. This clonotype was detected ten times or more. Ophthalmopathy cases scored 3 or more on the Clinical Activity Score and 4 or more on NOSPECS grade, with duration below 3 months. On the basis of clinical symptoms, serum thyroxine and TRAb, thyroid ultrasound and orbital computed tomography, diagnoses were made. About 10 ml of fresh peripheral blood supplied the PBMCs. Trimming took 5 bases from V and 1 from J; bases not matched to a gene: 4. The CDR3 is 15 amino acids. Germline values: CDR1 SGHAT, CDR2 FQNNGV. The TCR beta CDR3 regions underwent amplification using RNA transcripts as the source. Initially, a first-round RT-PCR of the TCR CDR3 employed the HTBI primer set. TCRdb analysed the multiplex PCR reads with MiXCR anew, one entry per CDR3 protein. The sample lists around 350,000 distinct CDR3 sequences, around 13% seen once, with about 18% in the top ten.

The material sequenced was blood. The clonotype was recovered from a woman aged 30 to 39 with Graves' ophthalmopathy. The chain combines TRBV11-2 with TRBJ2-3, with 9 positions matching TRBD2. CDR3 amino acids: CASSLIAGGTDTQYF. The CDR3 bases are TGTGCCAGCAGCCTGATAGCGGGGGGCACAGATACGCAGTATTTT. The full variable domain, with the rest looked up from reference TRBV11-2 and TRBJ2-3, is EAGVAQSPRYKIIEKRQSVAFWCNPISGHATLYWYQQILGQGPKLLIQFQNNGVVDDSQLPKDRFSAERLKGVDSTLKIQPAKLEDSAVYLCASSLIAGGTDTQYFGPGTRLTVL.